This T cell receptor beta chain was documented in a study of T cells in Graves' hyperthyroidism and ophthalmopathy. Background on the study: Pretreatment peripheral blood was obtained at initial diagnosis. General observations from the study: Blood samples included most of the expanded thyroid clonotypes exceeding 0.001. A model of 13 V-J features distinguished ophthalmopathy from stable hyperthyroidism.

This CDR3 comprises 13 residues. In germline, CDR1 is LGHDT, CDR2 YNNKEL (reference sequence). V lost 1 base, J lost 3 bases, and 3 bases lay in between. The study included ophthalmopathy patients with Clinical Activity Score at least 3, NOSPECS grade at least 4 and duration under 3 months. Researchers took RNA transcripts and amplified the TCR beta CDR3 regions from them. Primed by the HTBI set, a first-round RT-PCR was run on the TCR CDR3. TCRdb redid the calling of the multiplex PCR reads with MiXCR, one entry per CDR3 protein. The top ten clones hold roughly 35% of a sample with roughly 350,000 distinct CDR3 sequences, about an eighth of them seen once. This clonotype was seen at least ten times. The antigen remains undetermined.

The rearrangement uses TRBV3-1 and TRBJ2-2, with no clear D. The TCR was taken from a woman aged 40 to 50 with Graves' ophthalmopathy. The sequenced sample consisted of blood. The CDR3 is CASSQVHTGELFF. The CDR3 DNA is TGTGCCAGCAGCCAAGTCCACACCGGGGAGCTGTTTTTT. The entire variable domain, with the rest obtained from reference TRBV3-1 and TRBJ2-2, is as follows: DTAVSQTPKYLVTQMGNDKSIKCEQNLGHDTMYWYKQDSKKFLKIMFSYNNKELIINETVPNRFSPKSPDKAHLNLHINSLELGDSAVYFCASSQVHTGELFFGEGSRLTVL.